The following is a T cell receptor beta chain sequence with its context. This entry is derived from a study of blood T cell repertoires in COVID-19. Across the study: Acute and convalescent COVID-19 specimens originated in the United States, Italy and Spain. The analysed material was cDNA or gDNA that came from T cells, B-cell-depleted T cells, or PBMCs.

Assay: immunoSEQ multiplex PCR; the TCRdb copy retains only in-frame clones and omits some. The sample lists 100,000 to 150,000 clones, over 75% occurring once. Per germline, CDR1 GTSNPN and CDR2 SVGIG (reference sequence). The CDR3 extends over 14 amino acids. Losses at the gene ends were 2 bases for V and 2 bases for J; bases not matched to a gene: 4. Sequences were obtained from peripheral blood. This rearrangement joins TRBV30 to TRBJ2-3; 7 bases match TRBD2. The receptor's source is a man at least 80 years old with active or convalescent COVID-19. In DNA, the CDR3 is TGTGCCTGGAGTCAGCGGGGACCCACAGATACGCAGTATTTT. This translates into CAWSQRGPTDTQYF.